This record looks at one T cell receptor (beta chain) sequence and its context. As yet, its antigen is unknown. This sample was taken from a study of T cell repertoires in cytomegalovirus infection. One entry per CDR3 protein results from TCRdb running MiXCR on the reads. The data show about 770,000 distinct CDR3 sequences, about 28% seen once. General observations from the study: HLA-C-restricted CMV-specific TCR beta clonotypes were dominant in the ex vivo response.

The trim removed 0 bases at V and 0 bases at J, leaving 25 bases unmatched. This CDR3 has 23 residues. Looked up from germline, CDR1 is DFQATT and CDR2 is SNEGSKA (reference sequence). The receptor was isolated from a human donor in good health (CMV status not recorded). Some clones in this sample may be carry-over from other donors' samples. The chain has TRBV20-1 and TRBJ2-1; the match to TRBD2 covers 8 bases. Sequences were derived from cultured CD8+ T cells from PBMCs, sampled from culture after CMV antigen stimulation. The CDR3 region is CSARDSGHRGGGSIGSSYNEQFF. DNA for the CDR3: TGCAGTGCTAGAGATTCGGGACATAGAGGCGGGGGGTCTATCGGAAGCTCCTACAATGAGCAGTTCTTC.